This TCR beta chain was obtained from a study of Tregs in tolerant kidney transplant recipients. Worth noting for this clone: One end of the junction is discordant with germline, which a read error may explain.

Libraries were prepared by immunoSEQ multiplex PCR; TCRdb keeps only in-frame clonotypes and omits some of them. The table includes 90,000 or so clones, 85% to 95% detected once. The clonotype comes from a human donor in good health. The sequenced sample consisted of CD8+ T cells from blood.

CDR3 sequence (DNA): TGTGCCAGCAGTTTAGGCCCCAAAAACATTCAGTACTTC. Its translation is CASSLGPKNIQYF. The chain recombines TRBV7-9 with TRBJ2-4; unclear D gene. Per germline, CDR1 SEHNR and CDR2 FQNEAQ (reference sequence). CDR3 length equals 13 residues.